This T cell receptor (beta chain) originates from a study of blood T cell repertoires in COVID-19. Generated by immunoSEQ multiplex PCR, the TCRdb table keeps only in-frame clones and is missing some. In the table there are roughly 65,000 clones, roughly 80% of which are singletons. With V trimmed by 5 bases and J by 7 bases, 5 bases remained unmatched. This CDR3 is 13 amino acids long. Germline CDR1 reads SGHTA; CDR2 reads FQGNSA. This receptor was identified in a human donor in a cohort sampled during active COVID-19. J is TRBJ1-1 and V is TRBV7-2; TRBD1 agrees at 9 bases. The specimen sequenced was peripheral blood. The CDR3 reads CASSVDRGNEAFF. The DNA for the CDR3 is TGTGCCAGCAGCGTCGACAGGGGGAATGAAGCTTTCTTT.